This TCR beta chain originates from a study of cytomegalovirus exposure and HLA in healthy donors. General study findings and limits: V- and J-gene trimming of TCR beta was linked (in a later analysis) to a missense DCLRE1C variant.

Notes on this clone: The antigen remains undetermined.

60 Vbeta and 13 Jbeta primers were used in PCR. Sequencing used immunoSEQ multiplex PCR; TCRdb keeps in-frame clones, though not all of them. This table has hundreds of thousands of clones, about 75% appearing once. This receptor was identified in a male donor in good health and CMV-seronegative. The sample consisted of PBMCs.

CDR3 sequence (DNA): TGTGCCAGCACCCCCAAATATGAGCAGTTCTTC. Translating it yields CASTPKYEQFF. This chain connects TRBV2 to TRBJ2-1; D not resolved. Germline V gene data show CDR1 as SNHLY and CDR2 as FYNNEI. The CDR3 is made up of 11 amino acids. The ends were cut back, 7 bases at V and 8 bases at J, with 9 bases in the middle.